What follows are 21 T cell receptor beta chains derived from one specimen sequenced in a study of blood T cell repertoires in COVID-19. Sequenced by immunoSEQ multiplex PCR; TCRdb stores in-frame clones only, minus some. The repertoire has about 61,000 clones, around 89% of them found once; the top ten carry approximately 4%. The sequencing sample was made of peripheral blood. These receptors were obtained from a human donor in a cohort sampled during active COVID-19.

This chain uses TRBV7-8 with TRBJ1-2; D call uncertain. This CDR3 comprises 15 residues. Germline V gene lookup returns CDR1 SGHVS and CDR2 FQNEAQ. The V gene lost 5 bases and the J gene lost 1 base, with 14 bases spanning the gap. The CDR3, as DNA: TGTGCCAGCAGCCCTTATACCACAGTTAACTATGGCTACACCTTC. This translates into CASSPYTTVNYGYTF.

The chain is built from TRBV9 and TRBJ2-7; TRBD2 matches 8 bases. CDR3 length: 14 amino acids. Trimming removed 4 bases from V and 4 bases from J; junction bases left unmatched: 7. Germline V gene data show CDR1 as SGDLS and CDR2 as YYNGEE. The CDR3 here is CASSQGIAGYEQYF. Here the CDR3 DNA reads TGTGCCAGCAGCCAGGGAATAGCGGGGTACGAGCAGTACTTC.

This chain uses TRBV7-6 with TRBJ1-2, with a weak D call TRBD1 (5 bases). CDR1 and CDR2 from the germline V gene are SGHVS and FNYEAQ. Trimming cost V 5 bases and J 4 bases, with 17 bases left between them. This CDR3 has 15 residues. The CDR3 coding sequence is TGTGCCAGCAGCCCACCGGGGGGTTCGGGCTATGGCTACACCTTC. Encoded protein: CASSPPGGSGYGYTF.

The chain combines TRBV20-1 with TRBJ2-7; 8 bases fit TRBD2. CDR3 length: 13 amino acids. V shed 3 bases and J 3 bases; nucleotides not matched to a gene: 4. The V gene's germline CDR1 is DFQATT and CDR2 SNEGSKA (reference sequence). CDR3 protein: CSASLAGSYEQYF. The CDR3, as DNA: TGCAGTGCTAGTCTAGCGGGCAGCTACGAGCAGTACTTC.

The chain is built from TRBV6-5 and TRBJ2-7; D remains unclear. The CDR3 loop spans 15 amino acids. The germline V gene encodes CDR1 MNHEY and CDR2 SVGAGI. With 3 bases removed from V and 6 bases from J, the gap between germline ends came to 18 bases. CDR3 bases: TGTGCCAGCAGTTATACAGCCCAATCCTTGTCCGAGCAGTACTTC. Its protein is CASSYTAQSLSEQYF.

The genes are TRBV12-3 or TRBV12-4 and TRBJ2-1, with D maybe TRBD1 (5 bases). V shed 2 bases and J shed 5 bases, with 7 bases lying between them. This CDR3 region has 13 residues. CDR3 sequence (DNA): TGTGCCAGCAGTTTAAGACAGCACAATGAGCAGTTCTTC. Protein product: CASSLRQHNEQFF.

The genes are TRBV4-3 and TRBJ2-3; 9 nucleotides match TRBD2. After removal of 4 bases from V and 4 bases from J, the junction contained 12 bases not matched to a gene. The CDR3 extends over 17 amino acids. Germline CDR1 and CDR2: LGHNA and YSLEER. Here the CDR3 DNA reads TGCGCCAGCAGCCCCCCGCGGACTAGCGCCCTAGCAGATACGCAGTATTTT. Amino acid sequence: CASSPPRTSALADTQYF.

This clone came up a few times. The gene calls are TRBV5-5 and TRBJ2-7; perhaps TRBD2 as D (5 bases). This CDR3 comprises 14 residues. The germline CDR1 and CDR2 sequences are SGHKS and YYEKEE (reference sequence). V lost 1 base and J lost 6, with 14 bases in between. CDR3 in DNA: TGTGCCAGCAGCTTGCCGGACTCCGTTTTCGAGCAGTACTTC. This translates into CASSLPDSVFEQYF.

This clone was seen just once. The gene calls are TRBV5-1 and TRBJ2-7; 12 bases line up with TRBD1. The V segment lost 6 bases and the J segment 5 bases; nucleotides outside the gene matches: 12. Germline CDR1 SGHRS, CDR2 YFSETQ. This CDR3 spans 16 amino acids. CDR3 bases: TGCGCCAGCAAGGGTCAATCCGGGACAGGGGGCCACGAGCAGTACTTC. The encoded protein is CASKGQSGTGGHEQYF. Variable domain in full (rest from reference TRBV5-1 and TRBJ2-7): KAGVTQTPRYLIKTRGQQVTLSCSPISGHRSVSWYQQTPGQGLQFLFEYFSETQRNKGNFPGRFSGRQFSNSRSEMNVSTLELGDSALYLCASKGQSGTGGHEQYFGPGTRLTVT.

The V call is TRBV19, the J call TRBJ2-1; D is possibly TRBD2 (6 bases). In germline, CDR1 is LNHDA, CDR2 SQIVND (reference sequence). This CDR3 comprises 16 residues. V was clipped by 3 bases and J by 1 base, with 13 bases between them. CDR3 sequence (DNA): TGTGCCAGTAGTATTTCCGGCGGGACGTCCTACAATGAGCAGTTCTTC. Amino acids: CASSISGGTSYNEQFF.

This chain joins TRBV27 and TRBJ1-2; no clear D gene. This CDR3 region has 13 residues. Germline V lookup: CDR1 MNHEY, CDR2 SMNVEV (reference sequence). Trimming stripped 6 bases from V and 3 bases from J, with 11 bases between. DNA for the CDR3: TGTGCCAGCAGGGAGGCAGGCCACTATGGCTACACCTTC. Its protein is CASREAGHYGYTF.

This chain connects TRBV6-5 to TRBJ2-2; 8 bases map to TRBD1. V shed 5 bases and J 5 bases; nucleotides not matched to a gene: 10. The length of the CDR3 is 16 residues. Germline V gives CDR1 MNHEY, CDR2 SVGAGI. CDR3 in DNA: TGTGCCAGCAGTAACTATCACGGACAGGGAACCGGGGAGCTGTTTTTT. Its protein is CASSNYHGQGTGELFF.

The chain carries TRBV7-2 and TRBJ2-1; tentative D call: TRBD2 (7 bases). The CDR3 is 13 residues long. The V and J ends lost 5 bases and 7 bases respectively, with 12 bases between them. CDR1 is SGHTA and CDR2 is FQGNSA in the germline V gene. The CDR3 loop reads CASSGGARNEQFF. The CDR3, as DNA: TGTGCCAGCAGCGGGGGGGCAAGGAATGAGCAGTTCTTC.

The V call is TRBV6-2 or TRBV6-3, the J call TRBJ2-7; unclear D gene. The ends were cut back, 1 base at V and 6 bases at J, with 4 bases in the middle. This CDR3 is 11 amino acids long. Germline values: CDR1 MNHEY, CDR2 SVGEGT. CDR3 sequence reads: CASSYYSEQYF. The CDR3 region has the DNA TGTGCCAGCAGTTACTACAGCGAGCAGTACTTC.

This chain connects TRBV30 to TRBJ2-5, with TRBD2 matching 12 bases. Germline V CDR1 and CDR2: GTSNPN, SVGIG (reference sequence). This CDR3 is 16 amino acids long. V lost 1 base and J lost 7; bases outside the gene matches: 10. CDR3 coding DNA: TGTGCCTGGAGTGGAGGTCTAGCGGGGGGGATGGGGACCCAGTACTTC. Translated, it gives CAWSGGLAGGMGTQYF.

This clone was detected only a few times. The V gene is TRBV6-2 or TRBV6-3, the J gene TRBJ1-6; the D gene is possibly TRBD1 (5 bases). Germline lookup yields CDR1 MNHEY and CDR2 SVGEGT. V lost 2 bases to trimming and J lost 10 bases, with 15 bases between them. This CDR3 contains 15 residues. The CDR3: CASSYGGDRRSPLHF. The CDR3 DNA is TGTGCCAGCAGTTACGGAGGGGATCGCAGATCACCCCTCCACTTT.

On this clone itself: Other DNA sequences in this specimen translate into the identical CDR3. V usage is TRBV7-9 and J usage is TRBJ2-7; 7 bases match TRBD1. The germline gives CDR1 SEHNR, CDR2 FQNEAQ (reference sequence). With 1 base clipped from V and 0 bases from J, the junction kept 6 bases outside the gene matches. The CDR3 has 16 residues. The CDR3 nucleotides are TGTGCCAGCAGCTTAGGCAGGGGACAGAGCTCCTACGAGCAGTACTTC. Protein product: CASSLGRGQSSYEQYF.

V and J are TRBV9 and TRBJ1-4; 7 bases line up with TRBD1. This CDR3 is built from 17 residues. Per germline, CDR1 SGDLS and CDR2 YYNGEE. The V and J ends lost 2 bases and 0 bases, in that order; junction bases with no gene match: 7. The CDR3 region has the DNA TGTGCCAGCAGCGTGAGCCGGGACAGCCCAACTAATGAAAAACTGTTTTTT. Amino acid sequence: CASSVSRDSPTNEKLFF.

The sample holds one count of this clone. The rearrangement links TRBV28 to TRBJ2-3, with 9 bases identical to TRBD1. The V gene end was trimmed by 0 bases and the J gene end by 3 bases; junction bases not matched to a gene: 4. The germline gives CDR1 MDHEN, CDR2 SYDVKM. The length of the CDR3 is 16 residues. CDR3 DNA: TGTGCCAGCAGTTTATGGGACAGGGGTTTTACAGATACGCAGTATTTT. It specifies CASSLWDRGFTDTQYF.

The V call is TRBV11-2, the J call TRBJ1-1; D is unclear. The CDR3 totals 11 residues. CDR1 is SGHAT and CDR2 is FQNNGV in the germline V gene. Trimming took off 4 bases at V and 4 bases at J, with 4 bases between the two ends. This CDR3 reads CASSSLTEAFF. The CDR3 DNA sequence: TGTGCCAGCAGCTCCCTCACTGAAGCTTTCTTT.

The rearrangement joins TRBV13 to TRBJ1-6, with D tentatively TRBD1 (5 bases). Germline CDR1 is PRHDT and CDR2 is FYEKMQ (reference sequence). The length of the CDR3 is 16 residues. The V end was cut by 5 bases, the J end by 4 bases, with 15 bases between. CDR3 sequence reads: CASSQSTDSYNSPLHF. CDR3 nucleotides: TGTGCCAGCAGCCAATCGACAGACTCGTATAATTCACCCCTCCACTTT.